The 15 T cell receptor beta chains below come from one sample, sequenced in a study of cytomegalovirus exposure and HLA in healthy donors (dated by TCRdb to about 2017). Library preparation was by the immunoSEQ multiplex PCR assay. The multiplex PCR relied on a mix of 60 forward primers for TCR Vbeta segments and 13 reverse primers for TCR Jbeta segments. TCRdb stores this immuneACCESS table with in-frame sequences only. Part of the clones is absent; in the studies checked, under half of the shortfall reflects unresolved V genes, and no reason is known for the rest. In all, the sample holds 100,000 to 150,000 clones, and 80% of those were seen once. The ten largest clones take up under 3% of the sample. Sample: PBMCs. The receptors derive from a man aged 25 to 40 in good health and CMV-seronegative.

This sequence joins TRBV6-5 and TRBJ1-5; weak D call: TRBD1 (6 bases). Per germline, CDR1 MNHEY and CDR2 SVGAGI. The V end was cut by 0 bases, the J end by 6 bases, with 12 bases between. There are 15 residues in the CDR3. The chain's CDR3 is CASSYSRGNGQPQHF. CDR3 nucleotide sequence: TGTGCCAGCAGTTACTCTAGGGGGAACGGTCAGCCCCAGCATTTT.

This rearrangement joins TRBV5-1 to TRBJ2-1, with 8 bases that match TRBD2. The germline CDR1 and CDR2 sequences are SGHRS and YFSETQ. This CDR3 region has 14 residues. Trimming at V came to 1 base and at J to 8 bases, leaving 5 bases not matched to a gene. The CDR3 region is CASSLSGGADEQFF. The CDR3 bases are TGCGCCAGCAGCTTGTCGGGGGGGGCCGATGAGCAGTTCTTC. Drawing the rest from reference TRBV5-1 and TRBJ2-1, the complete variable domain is KAGVTQTPRYLIKTRGQQVTLSCSPISGHRSVSWYQQTPGQGLQFLFEYFSETQRNKGNFPGRFSGRQFSNSRSEMNVSTLELGDSALYLCASSLSGGADEQFFGPGTRLTVL.

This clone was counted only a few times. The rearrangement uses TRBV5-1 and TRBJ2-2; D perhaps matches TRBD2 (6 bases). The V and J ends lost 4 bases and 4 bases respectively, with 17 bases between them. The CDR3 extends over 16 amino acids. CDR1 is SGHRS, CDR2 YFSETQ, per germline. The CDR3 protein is CASSPGVDGGTGELFF. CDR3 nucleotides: TGCGCCAGCAGCCCGGGGGTCGACGGGGGCACCGGGGAGCTGTTTTTT.

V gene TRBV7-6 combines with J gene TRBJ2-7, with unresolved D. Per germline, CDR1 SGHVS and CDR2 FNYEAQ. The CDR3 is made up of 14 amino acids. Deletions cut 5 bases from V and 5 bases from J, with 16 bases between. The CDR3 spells CASSNYGAGNEQYF. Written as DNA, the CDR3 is TGTGCCAGCAGCAACTACGGCGCTGGTAACGAGCAGTACTTC.

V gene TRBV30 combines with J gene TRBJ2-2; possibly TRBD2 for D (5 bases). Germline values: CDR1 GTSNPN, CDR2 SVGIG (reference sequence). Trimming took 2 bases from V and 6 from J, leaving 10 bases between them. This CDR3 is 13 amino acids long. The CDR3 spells CAWSQTSPGELFF. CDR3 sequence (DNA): TGTGCCTGGAGTCAAACTAGTCCCGGGGAGCTGTTTTTT.

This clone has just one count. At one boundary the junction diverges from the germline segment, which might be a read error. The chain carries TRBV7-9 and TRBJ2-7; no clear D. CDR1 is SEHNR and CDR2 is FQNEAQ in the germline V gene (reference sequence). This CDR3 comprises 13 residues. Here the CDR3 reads CSSSLSGTYEQYF. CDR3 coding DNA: TGTTCCAGCAGCTTATCAGGAACCTACGAGCAGTACTTC.

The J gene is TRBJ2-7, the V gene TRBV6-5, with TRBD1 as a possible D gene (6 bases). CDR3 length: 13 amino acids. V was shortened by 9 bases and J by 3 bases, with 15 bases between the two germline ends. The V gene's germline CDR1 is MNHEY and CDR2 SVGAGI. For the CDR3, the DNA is TGTGCCAGGTTGGCGACAGGAGACTACGAGCAGTACTTC. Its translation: CARLATGDYEQYF.

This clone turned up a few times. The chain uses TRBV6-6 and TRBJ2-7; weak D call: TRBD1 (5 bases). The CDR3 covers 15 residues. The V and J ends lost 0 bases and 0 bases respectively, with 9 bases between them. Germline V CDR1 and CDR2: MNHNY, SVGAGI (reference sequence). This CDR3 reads CASSYSGRVSYEQYF. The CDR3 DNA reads TGTGCCAGCAGTTACTCGGGCAGGGTCTCCTACGAGCAGTACTTC.

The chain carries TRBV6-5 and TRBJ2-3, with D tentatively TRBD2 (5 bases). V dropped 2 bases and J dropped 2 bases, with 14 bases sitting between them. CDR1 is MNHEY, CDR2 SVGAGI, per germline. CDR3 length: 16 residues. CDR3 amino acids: CASSYSPRAYTDTQYF. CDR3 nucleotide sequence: TGTGCCAGCAGTTACAGTCCGCGGGCCTACACAGATACGCAGTATTTT.

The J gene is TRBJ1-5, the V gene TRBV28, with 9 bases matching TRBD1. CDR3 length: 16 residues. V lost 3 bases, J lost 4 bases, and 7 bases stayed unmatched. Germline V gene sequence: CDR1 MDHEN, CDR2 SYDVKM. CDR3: CASSFLGTGNNQPQHF. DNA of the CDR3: TGTGCCAGCAGTTTCCTCGGGACAGGGAATAATCAGCCCCAGCATTTT.

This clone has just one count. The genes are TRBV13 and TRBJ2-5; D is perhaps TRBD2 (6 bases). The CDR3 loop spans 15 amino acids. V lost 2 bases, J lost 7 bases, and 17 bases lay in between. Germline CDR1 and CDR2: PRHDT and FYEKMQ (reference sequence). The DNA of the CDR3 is TGTGCCAGCAGCTTATCCCACCTAGAAGCGGGGACCCAGTACTTC. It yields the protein CASSLSHLEAGTQYF.

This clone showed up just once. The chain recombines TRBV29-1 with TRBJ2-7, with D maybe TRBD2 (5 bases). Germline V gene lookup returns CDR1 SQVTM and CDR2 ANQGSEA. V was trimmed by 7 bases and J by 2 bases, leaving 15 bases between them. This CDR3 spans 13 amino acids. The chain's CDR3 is CSAAGLATYEQYF. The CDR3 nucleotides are TGCAGCGCAGCCGGCCTAGCTACCTACGAGCAGTACTTC.

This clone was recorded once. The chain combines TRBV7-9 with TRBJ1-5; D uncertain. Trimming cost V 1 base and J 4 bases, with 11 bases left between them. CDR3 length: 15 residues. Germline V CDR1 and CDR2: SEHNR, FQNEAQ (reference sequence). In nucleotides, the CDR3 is TGTGCCAGCAGCTTAGGCGAGAGGCGGAATCAGCCCCAGCATTTT. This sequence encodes CASSLGERRNQPQHF.

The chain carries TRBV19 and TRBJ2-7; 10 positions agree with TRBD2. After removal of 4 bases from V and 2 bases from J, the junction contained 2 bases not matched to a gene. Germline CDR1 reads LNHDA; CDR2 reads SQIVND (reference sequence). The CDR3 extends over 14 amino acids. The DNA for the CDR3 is TGTGCCAGTAGTAGGACTAGCGGAACCTACGAGCAGTACTTC. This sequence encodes CASSRTSGTYEQYF.

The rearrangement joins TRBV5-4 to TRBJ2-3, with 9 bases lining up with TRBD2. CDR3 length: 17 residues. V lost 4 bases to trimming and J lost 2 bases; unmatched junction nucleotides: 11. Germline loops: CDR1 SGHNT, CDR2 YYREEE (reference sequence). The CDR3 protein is CASSRTGLAGFTDTQYF. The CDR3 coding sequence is TGTGCCAGCAGCCGCACGGGTCTAGCGGGGTTCACAGATACGCAGTATTTT.